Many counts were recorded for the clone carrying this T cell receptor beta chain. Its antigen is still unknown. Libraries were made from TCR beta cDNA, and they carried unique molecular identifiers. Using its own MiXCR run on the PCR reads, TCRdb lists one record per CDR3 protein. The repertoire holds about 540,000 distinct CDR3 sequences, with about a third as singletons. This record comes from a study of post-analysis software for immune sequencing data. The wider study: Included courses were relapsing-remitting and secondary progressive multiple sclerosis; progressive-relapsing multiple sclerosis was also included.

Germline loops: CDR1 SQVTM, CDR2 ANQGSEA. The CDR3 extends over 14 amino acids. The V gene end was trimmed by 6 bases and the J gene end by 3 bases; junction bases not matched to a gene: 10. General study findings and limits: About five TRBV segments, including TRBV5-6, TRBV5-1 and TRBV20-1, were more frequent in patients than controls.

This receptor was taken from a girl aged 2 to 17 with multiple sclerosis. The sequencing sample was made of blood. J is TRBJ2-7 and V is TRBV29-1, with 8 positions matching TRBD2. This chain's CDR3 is CSVRPGGANYEQYF. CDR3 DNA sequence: TGCAGCGTCCGACCCGGGGGGGCCAACTACGAGCAGTACTTC.